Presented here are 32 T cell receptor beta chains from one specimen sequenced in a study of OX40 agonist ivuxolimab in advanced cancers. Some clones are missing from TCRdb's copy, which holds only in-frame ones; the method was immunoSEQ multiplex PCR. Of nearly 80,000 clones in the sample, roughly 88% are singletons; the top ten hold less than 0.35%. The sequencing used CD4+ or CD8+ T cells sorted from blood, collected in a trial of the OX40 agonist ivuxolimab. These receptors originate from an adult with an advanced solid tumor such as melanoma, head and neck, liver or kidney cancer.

DNA of the CDR3: TGTGCCAGTAGTATACCCGGGGTTCGGGGCTACACCTTC. It is translated as CASSIPGVRGYTF. This chain uses TRBV19 with TRBJ1-2; D ambiguous. The V end lost 2 bases, the J end lost 8 bases, and 12 bases lay between the germline ends. CDR1 is LNHDA, CDR2 SQIVND, per germline (reference sequence). The CDR3 totals 13 residues.

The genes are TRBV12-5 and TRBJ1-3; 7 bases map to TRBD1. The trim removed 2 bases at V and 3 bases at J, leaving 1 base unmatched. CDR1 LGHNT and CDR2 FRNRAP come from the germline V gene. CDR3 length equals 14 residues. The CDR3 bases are TGTGCTAGTGGTTTGAGGACAGGTGGAAACACCATATATTTT. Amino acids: CASGLRTGGNTIYF.

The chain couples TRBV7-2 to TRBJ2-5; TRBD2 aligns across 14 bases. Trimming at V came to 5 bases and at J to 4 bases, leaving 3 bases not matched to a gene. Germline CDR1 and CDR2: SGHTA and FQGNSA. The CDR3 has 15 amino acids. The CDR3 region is CASSPGLAGVETQYF. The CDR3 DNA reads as TGTGCCAGCAGCCCGGGACTAGCGGGGGTAGAGACCCAGTACTTC.

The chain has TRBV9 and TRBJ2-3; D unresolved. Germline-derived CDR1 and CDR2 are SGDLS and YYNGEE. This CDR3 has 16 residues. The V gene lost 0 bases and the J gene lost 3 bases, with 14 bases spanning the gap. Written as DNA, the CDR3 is TGTGCCAGCAGCGTAGAACCGAGACCCATAACAGATACGCAGTATTTT. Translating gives CASSVEPRPITDTQYF.

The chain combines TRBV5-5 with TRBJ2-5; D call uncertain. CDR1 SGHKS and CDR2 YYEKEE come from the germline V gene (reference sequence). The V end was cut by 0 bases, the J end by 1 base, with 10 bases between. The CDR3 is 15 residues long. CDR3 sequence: CASSLEAGFQETQYF. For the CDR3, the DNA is TGTGCCAGCAGCTTGGAGGCAGGCTTCCAAGAGACCCAGTACTTC.

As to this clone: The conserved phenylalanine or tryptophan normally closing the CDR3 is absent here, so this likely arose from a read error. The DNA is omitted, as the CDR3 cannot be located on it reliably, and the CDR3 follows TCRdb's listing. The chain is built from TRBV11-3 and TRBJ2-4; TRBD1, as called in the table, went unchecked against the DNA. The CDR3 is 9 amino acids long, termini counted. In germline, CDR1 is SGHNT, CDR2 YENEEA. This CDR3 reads CASRLAWGS.

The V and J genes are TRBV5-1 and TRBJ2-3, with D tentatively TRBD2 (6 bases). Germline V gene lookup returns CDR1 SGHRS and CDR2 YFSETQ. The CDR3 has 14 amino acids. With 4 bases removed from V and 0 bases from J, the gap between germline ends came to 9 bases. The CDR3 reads CASSGGTSTDTQYF. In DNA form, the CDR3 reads TGCGCCAGCAGCGGAGGGACTAGCACAGATACGCAGTATTTT.

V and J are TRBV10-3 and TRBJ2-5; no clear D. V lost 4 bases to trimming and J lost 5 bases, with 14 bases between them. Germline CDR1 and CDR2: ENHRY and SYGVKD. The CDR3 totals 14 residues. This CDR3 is CAISASITVETQYF. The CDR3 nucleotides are TGTGCCATCAGTGCCTCGATAACCGTGGAGACCCAGTACTTC.

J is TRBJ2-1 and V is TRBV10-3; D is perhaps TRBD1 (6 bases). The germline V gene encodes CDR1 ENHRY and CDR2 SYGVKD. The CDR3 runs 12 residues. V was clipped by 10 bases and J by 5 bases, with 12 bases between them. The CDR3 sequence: CATSGTNNEQFF. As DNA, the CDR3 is TGTGCCACCTCCGGGACAAACAATGAGCAGTTCTTC.

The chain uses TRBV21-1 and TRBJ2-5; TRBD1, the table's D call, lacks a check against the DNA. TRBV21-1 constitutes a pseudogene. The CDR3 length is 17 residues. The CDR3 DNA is TGTGCCAGCAGCAAAGCGTTCCGGGACAGGGGGCGTGAGACCCAGTACTTC. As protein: CASSKAFRDRGRETQYF.

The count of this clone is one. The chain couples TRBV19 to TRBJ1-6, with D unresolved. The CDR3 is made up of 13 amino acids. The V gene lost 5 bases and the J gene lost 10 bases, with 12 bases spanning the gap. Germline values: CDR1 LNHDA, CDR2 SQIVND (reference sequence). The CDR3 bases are TGTGCCAGTAGTTCAGAAGTGGGATCACCCCTCCACTTT. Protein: CASSSEVGSPLHF.

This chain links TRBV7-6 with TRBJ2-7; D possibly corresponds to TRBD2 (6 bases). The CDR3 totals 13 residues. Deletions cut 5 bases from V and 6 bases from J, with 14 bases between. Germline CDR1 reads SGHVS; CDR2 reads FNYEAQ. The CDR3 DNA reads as TGTGCCAGCAGCAAAAGGGACTTAAGCGAGCAGTACTTC. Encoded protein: CASSKRDLSEQYF.

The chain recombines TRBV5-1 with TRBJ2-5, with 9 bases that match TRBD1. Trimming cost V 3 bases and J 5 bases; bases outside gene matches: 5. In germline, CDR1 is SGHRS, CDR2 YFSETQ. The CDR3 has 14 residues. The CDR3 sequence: CASSSGGTGETQYF. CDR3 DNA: TGCGCCAGCAGCTCTGGGGGGACAGGGGAGACCCAGTACTTC. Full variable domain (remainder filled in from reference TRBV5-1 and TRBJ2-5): KAGVTQTPRYLIKTRGQQVTLSCSPISGHRSVSWYQQTPGQGLQFLFEYFSETQRNKGNFPGRFSGRQFSNSRSEMNVSTLELGDSALYLCASSSGGTGETQYFGPGTRLLVL.

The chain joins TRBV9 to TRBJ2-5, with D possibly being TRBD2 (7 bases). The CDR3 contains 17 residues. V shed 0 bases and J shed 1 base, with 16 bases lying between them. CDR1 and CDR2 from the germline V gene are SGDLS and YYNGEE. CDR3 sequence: CASSVGFGGAIQETQYF. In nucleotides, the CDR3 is TGTGCCAGCAGCGTAGGTTTTGGGGGGGCCATCCAAGAGACCCAGTACTTC.

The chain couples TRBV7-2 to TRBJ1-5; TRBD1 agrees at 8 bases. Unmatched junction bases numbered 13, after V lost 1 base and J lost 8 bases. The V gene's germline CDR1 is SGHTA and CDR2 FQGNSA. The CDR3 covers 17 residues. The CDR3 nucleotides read TGTGCCAGCAGCTTAGTAGGGGGCGACAGGGGCCATGAGCCCCAGCATTTT. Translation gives CASSLVGGDRGHEPQHF.

The CDR3 DNA follows: TGCGCCAGCGCCCCGGCAGAGAGGGAGACCCAGTACTTC. Amino acid sequence: CASAPAERETQYF. The V and J genes are TRBV5-1 and TRBJ2-5; D unresolved. The CDR3 is 13 residues long. CDR1 and CDR2 (germline): SGHRS, YFSETQ. Trimming left V 7 bases short and J 5 bases short, with 15 bases between.

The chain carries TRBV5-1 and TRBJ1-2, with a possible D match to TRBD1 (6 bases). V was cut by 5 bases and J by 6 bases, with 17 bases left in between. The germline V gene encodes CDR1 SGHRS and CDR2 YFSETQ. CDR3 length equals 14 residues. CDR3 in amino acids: CASSSQRGANGYTF. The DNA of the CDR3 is TGCGCCAGCAGTTCACAACGGGGGGCTAATGGCTACACCTTC.

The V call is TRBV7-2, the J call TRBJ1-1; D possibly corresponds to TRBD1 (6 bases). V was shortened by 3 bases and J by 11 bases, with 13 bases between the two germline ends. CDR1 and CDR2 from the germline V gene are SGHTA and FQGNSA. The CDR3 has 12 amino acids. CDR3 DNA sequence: TGTGCCAGCAGCTTTCATGCCAGGGGTGCTTTCTTT. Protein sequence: CASSFHARGAFF.

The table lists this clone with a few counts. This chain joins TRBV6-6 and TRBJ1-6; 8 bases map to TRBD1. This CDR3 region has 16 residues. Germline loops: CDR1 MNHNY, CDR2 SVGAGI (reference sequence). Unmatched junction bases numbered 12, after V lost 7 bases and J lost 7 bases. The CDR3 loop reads CASKQTGEHVNSPLHF. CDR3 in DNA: TGTGCCAGCAAGCAGACAGGGGAGCACGTGAATTCACCCCTCCACTTT.

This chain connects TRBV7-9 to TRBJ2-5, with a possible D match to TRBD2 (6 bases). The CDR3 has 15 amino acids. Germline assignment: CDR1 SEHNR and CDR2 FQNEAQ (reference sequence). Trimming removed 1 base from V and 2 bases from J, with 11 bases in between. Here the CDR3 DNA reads TGTGCCAGCAGCTTAGGGGGGACTCCGCAAGAGACCCAGTACTTC. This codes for CASSLGGTPQETQYF.

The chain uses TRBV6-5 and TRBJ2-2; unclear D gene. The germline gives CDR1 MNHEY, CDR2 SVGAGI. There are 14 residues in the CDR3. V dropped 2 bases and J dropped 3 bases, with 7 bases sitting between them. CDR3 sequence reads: CASSYRADTGELFF. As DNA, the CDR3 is TGTGCCAGCAGTTACAGGGCGGACACCGGGGAGCTGTTTTTT.

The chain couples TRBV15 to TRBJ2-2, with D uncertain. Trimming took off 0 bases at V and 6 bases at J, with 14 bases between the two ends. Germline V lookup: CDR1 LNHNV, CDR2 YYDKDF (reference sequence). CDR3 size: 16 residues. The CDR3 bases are TGTGCCACCAGCAGAGATTTTGGCCTTGCGTCCGGGGAGCTGTTTTTT. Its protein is CATSRDFGLASGELFF.

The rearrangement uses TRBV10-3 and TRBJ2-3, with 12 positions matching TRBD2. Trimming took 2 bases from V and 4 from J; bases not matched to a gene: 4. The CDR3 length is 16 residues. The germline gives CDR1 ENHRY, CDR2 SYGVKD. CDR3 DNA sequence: TGTGCCATCAGTGAGGGTCTAGCGGGGGGGCCAGATACGCAGTATTTT. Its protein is CAISEGLAGGPDTQYF.

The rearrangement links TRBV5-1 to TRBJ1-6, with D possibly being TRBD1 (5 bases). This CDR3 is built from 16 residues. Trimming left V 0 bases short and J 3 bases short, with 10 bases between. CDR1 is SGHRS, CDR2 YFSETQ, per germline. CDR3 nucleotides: TGCGCCAGCAGCTTGGCAGGGACTCGCTATAATTCACCCCTCCACTTT. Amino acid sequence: CASSLAGTRYNSPLHF.

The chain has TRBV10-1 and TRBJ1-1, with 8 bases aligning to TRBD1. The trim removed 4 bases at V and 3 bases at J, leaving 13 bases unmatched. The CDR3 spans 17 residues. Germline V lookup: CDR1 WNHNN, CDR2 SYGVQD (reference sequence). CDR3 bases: TGCGCCAGCAGTGGAGCCTCCAGAGGGACAGGAGACACTGAAGCTTTCTTT. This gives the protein CASSGASRGTGDTEAFF.

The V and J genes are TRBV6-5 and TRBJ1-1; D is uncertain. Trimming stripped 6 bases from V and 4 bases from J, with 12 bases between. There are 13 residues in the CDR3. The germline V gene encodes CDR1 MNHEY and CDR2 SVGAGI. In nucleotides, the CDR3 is TGTGCCAGCAGCCGAGAGGGTGGCACTGAAGCTTTCTTT. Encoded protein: CASSREGGTEAFF.

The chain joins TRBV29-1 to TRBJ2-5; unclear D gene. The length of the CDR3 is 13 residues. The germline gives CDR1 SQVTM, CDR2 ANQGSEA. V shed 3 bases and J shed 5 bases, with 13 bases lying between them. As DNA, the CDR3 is TGCAGCGTTGAGGTTAGCCAGGTTGAGACCCAGTACTTC. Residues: CSVEVSQVETQYF.

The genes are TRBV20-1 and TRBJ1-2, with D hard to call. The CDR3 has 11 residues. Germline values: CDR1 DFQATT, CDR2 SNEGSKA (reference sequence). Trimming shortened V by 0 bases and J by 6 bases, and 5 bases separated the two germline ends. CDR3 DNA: TGCAGTGCTAGAGAATCACATGGCTACACCTTC. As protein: CSARESHGYTF.

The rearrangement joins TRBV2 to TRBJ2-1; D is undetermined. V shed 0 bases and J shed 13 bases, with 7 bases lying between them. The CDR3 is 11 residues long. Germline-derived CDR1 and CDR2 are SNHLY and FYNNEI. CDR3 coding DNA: TGTGCCAGCAGTGAAGCGTTAATACAGTTCTTC. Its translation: CASSEALIQFF. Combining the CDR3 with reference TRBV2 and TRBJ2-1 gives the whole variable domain EPEVTQTPSHQVTQMGQEVILRCVPISNHLYFYWYRQILGQKVEFLVSFYNNEISEKSEIFDDQFSVERPDGSNFTLKIRSTKLEDSAMYFCASSEALIQFFGPGTRLTVL.

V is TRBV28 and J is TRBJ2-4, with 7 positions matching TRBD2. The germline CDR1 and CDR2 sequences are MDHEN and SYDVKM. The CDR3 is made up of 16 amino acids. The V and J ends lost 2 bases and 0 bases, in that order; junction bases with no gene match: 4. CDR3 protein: CASSLGRGTAKNIQYF. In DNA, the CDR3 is TGTGCCAGCAGTTTAGGGAGGGGTACAGCCAAAAACATTCAGTACTTC.

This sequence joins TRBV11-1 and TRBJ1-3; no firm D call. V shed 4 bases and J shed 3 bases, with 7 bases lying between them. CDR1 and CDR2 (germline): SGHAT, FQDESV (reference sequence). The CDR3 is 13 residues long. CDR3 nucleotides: TGTGCCAGCAGCTCAGTGAATGGAAACACCATATATTTT. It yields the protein CASSSVNGNTIYF.

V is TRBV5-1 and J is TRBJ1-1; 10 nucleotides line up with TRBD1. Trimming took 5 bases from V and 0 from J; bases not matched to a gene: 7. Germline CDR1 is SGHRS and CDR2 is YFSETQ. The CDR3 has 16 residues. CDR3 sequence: CASSDGQGGMNTEAFF. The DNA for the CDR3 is TGCGCCAGCAGTGACGGACAGGGGGGGATGAACACTGAAGCTTTCTTT. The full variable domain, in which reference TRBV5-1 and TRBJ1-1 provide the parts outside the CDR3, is KAGVTQTPRYLIKTRGQQVTLSCSPISGHRSVSWYQQTPGQGLQFLFEYFSETQRNKGNFPGRFSGRQFSNSRSEMNVSTLELGDSALYLCASSDGQGGMNTEAFFGQGTRLTVV.